This TCR beta chain is from a study of cytomegalovirus exposure and HLA in healthy donors. Study overall: The Caucasian-associated ancestry cluster held over 65% of over 350 genotyped donors. General study results and limits: Researchers reported that a few CMV-associated chains were confirmed in vitro as CMV antigen-specific.

The CDR3 contains 13 residues. CDR1 SGHRS and CDR2 YFSETQ come from the germline V gene. V lost 3 bases to trimming and J lost 3 bases; unmatched junction nucleotides: 3. A word on this clone: The antigen remains unidentified.

This PCR relied on a set of 60 Vbeta primers and 13 Jbeta primers. Sequencing was performed with immunoSEQ multiplex PCR; in TCRdb, only in-frame clones are kept and a portion is missing. The profile shows 95,000 or so clones, about three quarters of them singletons. This chain joins TRBV5-1 and TRBJ2-7, with 7 bases fitting TRBD2. The sequencing input was PBMCs. This TCR was sampled from a woman between 45 and 65 years old in good health and CMV-seropositive. The CDR3 loop is CASSSWGGYEQYF. In nucleotides, the CDR3 is TGCGCCAGCAGCTCCTGGGGGGGCTACGAGCAGTACTTC.